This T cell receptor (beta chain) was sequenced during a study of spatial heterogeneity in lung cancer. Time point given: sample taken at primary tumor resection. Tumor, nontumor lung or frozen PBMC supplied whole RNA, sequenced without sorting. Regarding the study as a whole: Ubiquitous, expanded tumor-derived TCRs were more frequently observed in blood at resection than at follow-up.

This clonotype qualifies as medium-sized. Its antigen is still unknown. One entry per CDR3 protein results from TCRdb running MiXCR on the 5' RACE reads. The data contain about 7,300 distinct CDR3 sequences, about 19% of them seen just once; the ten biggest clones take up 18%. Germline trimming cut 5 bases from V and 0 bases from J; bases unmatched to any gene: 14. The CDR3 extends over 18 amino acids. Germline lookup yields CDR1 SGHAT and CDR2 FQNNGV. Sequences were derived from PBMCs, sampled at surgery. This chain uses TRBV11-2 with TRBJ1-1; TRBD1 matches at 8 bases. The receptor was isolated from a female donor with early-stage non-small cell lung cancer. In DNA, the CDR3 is TGTGCCAGCAGCACGCCAGGGGGCGCAGTACCCGTGAACACTGAAGCTTTCTTT. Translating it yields CASSTPGGAVPVNTEAFF.